One and the same sample provided the 13 T cell receptor beta chains below, sequenced in a study of post-analysis software for immune sequencing data. General observations from the study: About five TRBV segments, including TRBV5-6, TRBV5-1 and TRBV20-1, were more frequent in patients than controls.

No antigen has been identified for these receptors. Built from TCR beta cDNA, the libraries had unique molecular identifiers in them. TCRdb fed the PCR reads into MiXCR, producing one record per CDR3 protein. The data show 820,000 or so distinct CDR3 sequences, with roughly 50% seen just once and over 4% held by the top ten. Specimen: blood. These receptor sequences come from a girl aged 10-17 years with multiple sclerosis.

This rearrangement joins TRBV2 to TRBJ2-1; 14 nucleotides match TRBD2. The CDR3 runs 14 residues. Per germline, CDR1 SNHLY and CDR2 FYNNEI. J was trimmed by 8 bases and V by 6 bases; bases with no gene match: 3. CDR3 protein: CASRGLAGVDEQFF. DNA for the CDR3: TGTGCCAGCAGGGGACTAGCGGGAGTCGATGAGCAGTTCTTC.

The chain links TRBV7-9 to TRBJ2-3, with 8 bases aligning to TRBD1. The length of the CDR3 is 14 residues. Germline CDR1 and CDR2: SEHNR and FQNEAQ (reference sequence). The junction had 6 bases not matched to a gene; V was cut back by 6 bases and J by 4 bases. The CDR3 nucleotides are TGTGCCAGCAGTCAAGTACAGGGGGCAGATACGCAGTATTTT. This sequence encodes CASSQVQGADTQYF.

This clonotype was seen a few times. This chain connects TRBV7-8 to TRBJ2-7, with TRBD1 identical over 9 bases. The ends lost 0 bases at V and 4 bases at J; junction bases unmatched: 4. This CDR3 is built from 15 residues. The germline gives CDR1 SGHVS, CDR2 FQNEAQ. DNA of the CDR3: TGTGCCAGCAGCTTAGCGACAGGGGGGAAGTACGAGCAGTACTTC. This translates into CASSLATGGKYEQYF.

In its sample, this clonotype was seen a few times. The chain has TRBV11-2 and TRBJ2-3; D is perhaps TRBD2 (7 bases). CDR3 length equals 15 residues. Germline lookup yields CDR1 SGHAT and CDR2 FQNNGV. Trimming left V 3 bases short and J 2 bases short, with 12 bases between. In nucleotides, the CDR3 is TGTGCCAGCAGCTTGCTGGGGGGGCCCACAGATACGCAGTATTTT. Its translation: CASSLLGGPTDTQYF.

The chain has TRBV10-3 and TRBJ2-6, with 11 positions matching TRBD1. The CDR3 is 17 amino acids. Unmatched junction bases numbered 8, after V lost 6 bases and J lost 4 bases. In germline, CDR1 is ENHRY, CDR2 SYGVKD. This CDR3 reads CAISPRTGGSGANVLTF. The CDR3 nucleotides are TGTGCCATCAGCCCTCGGACAGGGGGCTCAGGGGCCAACGTCCTGACTTTC.

This sequence joins TRBV7-9 and TRBJ2-1; 12 nucleotides match TRBD1. Germline lookup yields CDR1 SEHNR and CDR2 FQNEAQ (reference sequence). CDR3 length: 16 residues. Trimming cost V 4 bases and J 5 bases; bases outside gene matches: 6. The CDR3 nucleotides read TGTGCCAGCAGCTCGCGGGACAGGGGGCGCAACAATGAGCAGTTCTTC. This sequence encodes CASSSRDRGRNNEQFF.

Turning to this clonotype: A clone one base away is much larger, so this may be a read error. The chain combines TRBV27 with TRBJ2-1, with D unresolved. Germline CDR1 reads MNHEY; CDR2 reads SMNVEV (reference sequence). The CDR3 loop spans 11 amino acids. V was cut by 6 bases and J by 4 bases, with 4 bases left in between. CDR3 nucleotide sequence: TGTGCCAGCAGGGCTTACAATGAGCAGTTCTTC. This gives the protein CASRAYNEQFF.

This clonotype was recorded at least ten times. V usage is TRBV20-1 and J usage is TRBJ2-5; D gene unclear. Per germline, CDR1 DFQATT and CDR2 SNEGSKA (reference sequence). V was clipped by 0 bases and J by 2 bases, with 7 bases between them. This CDR3 is built from 13 residues. The CDR3 region has the DNA TGCAGTGCTAGAGATTCAAGGCAAGAGACCCAGTACTTC. Translating it yields CSARDSRQETQYF.

V and J are TRBV4-2 and TRBJ2-4; TRBD2 matches 12 bases. In germline, CDR1 is LGHNA, CDR2 YNFKEQ. J lost 13 bases, V lost 0 bases, and 10 bases had no gene match. This CDR3 spans 16 amino acids. The chain's CDR3 is CASSQDVTSGGREQYF. The CDR3 DNA is TGTGCCAGCAGCCAAGATGTTACTAGCGGGGGGCGGGAGCAGTACTTC.

This chain links TRBV29-1 with TRBJ1-2; no reliable D call. V was shortened by 4 bases and J by 4 bases, with 13 bases between the two germline ends. CDR1 and CDR2 from the germline V gene are SQVTM and ANQGSEA. The CDR3 extends over 13 amino acids. This CDR3 is CSVAPRGFYGYTF. Here the CDR3 DNA reads TGCAGCGTTGCCCCCCGGGGTTTCTATGGCTACACCTTC.

The chain employs TRBV6-5 and TRBJ2-7; D not certain. This CDR3 spans 13 amino acids. From germline, CDR1 is MNHEY and CDR2 SVGAGI. Trimming pared 10 bases from V and 0 bases from J, leaving 13 bases between. CDR3: CATRRPSSYEQYF. The CDR3 DNA reads as TGTGCCACCCGGCGCCCAAGCTCCTACGAGCAGTACTTC.

This clonotype was observed a handful of times. The V and J genes are TRBV9 and TRBJ2-5; 10 bases line up with TRBD2. CDR3 size: 17 residues. Per germline, CDR1 SGDLS and CDR2 YYNGEE. V dropped 0 bases and J dropped 4; count of bases not matched to a gene: 9. The DNA of the CDR3 is TGTGCCAGCAGCGTAGGGTCTCTAGCGGGAGTTGGAGAGACCCAGTACTTC. It encodes CASSVGSLAGVGETQYF.

This chain connects TRBV5-1 to TRBJ1-5; possible D gene TRBD1, 6 bases. V was clipped by 1 base and J by 6 bases, with 14 bases between them. This CDR3 contains 15 residues. Per the germline V gene, CDR1 is SGHRS and CDR2 is YFSETQ. CDR3 sequence: CASSLMGAEGQPQHF. The CDR3 DNA is TGCGCCAGCAGCTTGATGGGGGCGGAAGGTCAGCCCCAGCATTTT.